Listed below are T cell receptor beta chains from one sample, sequenced in a study of STAT5B mutations in CD4+ large granular lymphocyte leukemia. Method: immunoSEQ multiplex PCR; TCRdb's copy keeps in-frame clones and lacks some. The data show about 38,000 clones, with 75% to 85% seen just once and 0.55% held by the top ten. Sequences were obtained from CD4+ T cells from blood buffy coats. Source of these receptors: a human donor in good health. Both conserved end residues are part of each CDR3. D genes are given only for firm matches. Not every row has a clone size; where given, it reads once, few, many or a size class.

>TRBJ1-1|-|TRBV6-5|-
CASSYGAVMNTEAFF
TGTGCCAGCAGTTACGGGGCAGTCATGAACACTGAAGCTTTCTTT
>TRBJ2-5|-|TRBV6-5|-
CASLRGETQYF
TGTGCCAGCCTCAGGGGAGAGACCCAGTACTTC
>TRBJ2-2|-|TRBV6-1|once
CASRKGGTGELFF
TGTGCCAGCAGAAAAGGGGGTACCGGGGAGCTGTTTTTT
>TRBJ2-7|TRBD1|TRBV10-3|once
CAISARTGGLSEQYF
TGTGCCATCAGTGCCCGTACAGGGGGTTTGTCCGAGCAGTACTTC
>TRBJ2-5|-|TRBV19|-
CASGRETQYF
TGTGCCAGCGGGCGAGAGACCCAGTACTTC
>TRBJ2-1|TRBD2|TRBV6-1|-
CASSELAGGPNEQFF
TGTGCCAGCAGTGAACTAGCGGGGGGGCCGAATGAGCAGTTCTTC
>TRBJ2-7|TRBD2|TRBV5-4|few
CASSLMGGVNYEQYF
TGTGCCAGCAGCTTGATGGGGGGGGTTAACTACGAGCAGTACTTC
>TRBJ1-2|-|TRBV30|once
CAWSLLLIVEEGYTF
TGTGCCTGGAGCCTCCTTTTAATCGTAGAGGAAGGCTACACCTTC
>TRBJ2-1|-|TRBV7-9|few
CASSLVRSNEQFF
TGTGCCAGCAGCTTAGTTCGCAGCAATGAGCAGTTCTTC
>TRBJ2-7|-|TRBV14|few
CASSQSSVTYEQYF
TGTGCCAGCAGCCAGTCTAGCGTCACCTACGAGCAGTACTTC
>TRBJ2-3|-|TRBV4-1|-
CASSQDNLRGQYF
TGCGCCAGCAGCCAAGATAATTTACGAGGGCAGTATTTT
>TRBJ2-5|-|TRBV9|-
CASSVGLGRETQYF
TGTGCCAGCAGCGTAGGGTTGGGGCGAGAGACCCAGTACTTC
>TRBJ1-2|TRBD1|TRBV7-9|few
CASSSQGESYTF
TGTGCCAGCAGCTCACAGGGGGAGAGCTACACCTTC
>TRBJ2-5|TRBD2|TRBV5-1|-
CASSYGLAGAQETQYF
TGCGCCAGCAGCTACGGACTAGCGGGGGCACAAGAGACCCAGTACTTC
>TRBJ2-3|-|TRBV5-8|-
CASGTGTGGADTQYF
TGTGCCAGCGGCACCGGGACCGGAGGGGCAGATACGCAGTATTTT
>TRBJ2-3|-|TRBV7-6|-
CASSLVNVDTQYF
TGTGCCAGCAGCTTAGTAAATGTAGATACGCAGTATTTT